This TCR beta chain was identified during a study of shared clonotypes between healthy human individuals. General study points: When naive CD4 clonotypes were compared across a few donors, 4% to 6.5% were shared.

This CDR3 contains 12 residues. Trimming shortened V by 2 bases and J by 5 bases, and 6 bases separated the two germline ends. Germline V gene lookup returns CDR1 MNHEY and CDR2 SVGAGI. Comment on this clone: The antigen is not known. The sample carries other DNA sequences with the same CDR3.

Sequenced by immunoSEQ multiplex PCR; TCRdb stores in-frame clones only, minus some. The table lists under 1 million clones, over 90% of them singletons. Positively selected for CCR7, the CD45RO-negative cells used as naive CD8 cells excluded terminally differentiated effector memory CD45RA+ cells. Healthy and HIV-negative, the adult donors had no recent acute infections or vaccinations. Sequenced sample: naive CD8+ T cells sorted from blood. The sequence derives from a young man in good health. This chain connects TRBV6-5 to TRBJ1-1; TRBD1 might be the D (5 bases). The CDR3 nucleotides read TGTGCCAGCAGTTACGGGGGTACTGAAGCTTTCTTT. Translated, it gives CASSYGGTEAFF.